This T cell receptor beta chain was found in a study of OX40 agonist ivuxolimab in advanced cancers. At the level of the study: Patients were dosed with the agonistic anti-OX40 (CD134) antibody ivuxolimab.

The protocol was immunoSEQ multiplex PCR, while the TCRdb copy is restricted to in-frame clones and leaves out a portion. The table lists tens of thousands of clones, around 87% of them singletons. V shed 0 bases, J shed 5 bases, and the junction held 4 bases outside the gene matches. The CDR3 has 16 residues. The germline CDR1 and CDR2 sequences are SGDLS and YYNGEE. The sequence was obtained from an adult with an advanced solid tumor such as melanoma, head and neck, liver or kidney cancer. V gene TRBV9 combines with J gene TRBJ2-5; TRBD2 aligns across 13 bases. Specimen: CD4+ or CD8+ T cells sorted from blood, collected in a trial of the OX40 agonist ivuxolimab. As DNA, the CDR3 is TGTGCCAGCAGCGTAGGGGGACTAGCGGGACAGGAGACCCAGTACTTC. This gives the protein CASSVGGLAGQETQYF.